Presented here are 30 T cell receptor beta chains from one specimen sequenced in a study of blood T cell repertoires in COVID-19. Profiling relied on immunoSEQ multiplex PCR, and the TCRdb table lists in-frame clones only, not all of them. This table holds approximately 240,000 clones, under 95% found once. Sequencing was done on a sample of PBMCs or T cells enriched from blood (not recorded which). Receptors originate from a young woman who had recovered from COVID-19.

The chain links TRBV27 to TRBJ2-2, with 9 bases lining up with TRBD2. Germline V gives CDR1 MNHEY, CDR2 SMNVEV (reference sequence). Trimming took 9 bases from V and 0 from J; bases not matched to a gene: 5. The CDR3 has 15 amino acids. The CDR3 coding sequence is TGTGCCAGTAACTTAGCGGGAGCGAACACCGGGGAGCTGTTTTTT. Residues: CASNLAGANTGELFF.

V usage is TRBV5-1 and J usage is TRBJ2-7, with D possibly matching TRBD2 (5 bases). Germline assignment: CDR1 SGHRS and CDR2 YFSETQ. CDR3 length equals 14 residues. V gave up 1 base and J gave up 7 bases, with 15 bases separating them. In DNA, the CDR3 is TGCGCCAGCAGCTTGCGCCGGGGAGTAGGAGAGCAGTACTTC. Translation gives CASSLRRGVGEQYF.

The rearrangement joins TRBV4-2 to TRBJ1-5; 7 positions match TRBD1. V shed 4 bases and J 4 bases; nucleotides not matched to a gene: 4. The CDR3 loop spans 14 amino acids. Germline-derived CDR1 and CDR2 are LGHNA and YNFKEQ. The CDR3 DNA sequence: TGTGCCAGCAGCCCCCGGGACAGAAATCAGCCCCAGCATTTT. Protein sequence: CASSPRDRNQPQHF.

In DNA form, the CDR3 reads TGTGCCAGCAGCTCCCAGGGTGACGGGCAGTTCTTC. Amino acid sequence: CASSSQGDGQFF. The chain is built from TRBV7-9 and TRBJ2-1; TRBD1 might be the D (5 bases). Trimming stripped 4 bases from V and 12 bases from J, with 13 bases between. The germline V gene encodes CDR1 SEHNR and CDR2 FQNEAQ (reference sequence). The CDR3 contains 12 residues.

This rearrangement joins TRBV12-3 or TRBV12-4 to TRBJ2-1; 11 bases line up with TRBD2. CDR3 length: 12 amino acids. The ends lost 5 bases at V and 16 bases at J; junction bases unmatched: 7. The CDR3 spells CASSPGTSGLFF. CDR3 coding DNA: TGTGCCAGCAGTCCCGGGACTAGCGGACTATTCTTC.

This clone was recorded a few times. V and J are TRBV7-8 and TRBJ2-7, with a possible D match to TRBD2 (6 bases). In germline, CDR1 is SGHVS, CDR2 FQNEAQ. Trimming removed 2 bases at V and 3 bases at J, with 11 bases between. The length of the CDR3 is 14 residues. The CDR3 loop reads CASSLTSLFYEQYF. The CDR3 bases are TGTGCCAGCAGCTTAACTAGCCTTTTCTACGAGCAGTACTTC.

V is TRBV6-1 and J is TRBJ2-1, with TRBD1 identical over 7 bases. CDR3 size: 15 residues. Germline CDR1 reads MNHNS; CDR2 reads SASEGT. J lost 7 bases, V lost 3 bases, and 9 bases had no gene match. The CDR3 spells CASSDPATGRNEQFF. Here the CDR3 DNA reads TGTGCCAGCAGTGACCCCGCGACAGGGCGGAATGAGCAGTTCTTC.

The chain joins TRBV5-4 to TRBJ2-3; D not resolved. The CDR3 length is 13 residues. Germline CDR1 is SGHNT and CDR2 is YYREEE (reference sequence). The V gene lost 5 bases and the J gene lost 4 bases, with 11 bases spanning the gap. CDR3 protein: CASRISNADTQYF. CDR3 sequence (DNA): TGTGCCAGCAGAATTAGCAACGCAGATACGCAGTATTTT.

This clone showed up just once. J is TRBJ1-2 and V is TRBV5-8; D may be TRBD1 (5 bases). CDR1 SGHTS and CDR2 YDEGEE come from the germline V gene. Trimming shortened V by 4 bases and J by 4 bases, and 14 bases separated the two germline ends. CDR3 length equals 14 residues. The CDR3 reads CASSVTVGLYGYTF. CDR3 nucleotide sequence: TGTGCCAGCAGCGTGACCGTGGGGCTCTATGGCTACACCTTC.

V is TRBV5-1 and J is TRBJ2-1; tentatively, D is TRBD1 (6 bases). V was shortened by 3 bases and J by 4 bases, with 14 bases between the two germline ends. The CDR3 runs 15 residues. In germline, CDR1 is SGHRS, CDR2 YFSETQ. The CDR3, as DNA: TGCGCCAGCAGCTCGCAGGGGTTTTGGTACAATGAGCAGTTCTTC. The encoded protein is CASSSQGFWYNEQFF.

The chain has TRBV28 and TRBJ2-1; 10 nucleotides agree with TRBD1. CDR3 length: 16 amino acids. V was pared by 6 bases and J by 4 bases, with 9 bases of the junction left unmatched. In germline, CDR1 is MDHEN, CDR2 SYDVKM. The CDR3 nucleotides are TGTGCCAGCAGACGTCGGGACAGGGGACAATACAATGAGCAGTTCTTC. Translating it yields CASRRRDRGQYNEQFF.

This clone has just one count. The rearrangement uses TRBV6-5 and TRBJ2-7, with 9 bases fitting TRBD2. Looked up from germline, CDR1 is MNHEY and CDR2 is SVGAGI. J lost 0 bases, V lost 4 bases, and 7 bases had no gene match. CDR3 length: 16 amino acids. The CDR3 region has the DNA TGTGCCAGCAGTTGGGCCTTAGCGGGGGCCTCCTACGAGCAGTACTTC. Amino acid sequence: CASSWALAGASYEQYF.

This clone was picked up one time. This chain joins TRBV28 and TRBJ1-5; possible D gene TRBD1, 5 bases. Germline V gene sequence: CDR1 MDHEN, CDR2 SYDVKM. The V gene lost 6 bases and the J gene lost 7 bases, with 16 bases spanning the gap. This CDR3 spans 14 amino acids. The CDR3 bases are TGTGCCAGCAGAGGGACTCCTGTTGACCAGCCCCAGCATTTT. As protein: CASRGTPVDQPQHF. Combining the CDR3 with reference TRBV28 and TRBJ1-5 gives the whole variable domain DVKVTQSSRYLVKRTGEKVFLECVQDMDHENMFWYRQDPGLGLRLIYFSYDVKMKEKGDIPEGYSVSREKKERFSLILESASTNQTSMYLCASRGTPVDQPQHFGDGTRLSIL.

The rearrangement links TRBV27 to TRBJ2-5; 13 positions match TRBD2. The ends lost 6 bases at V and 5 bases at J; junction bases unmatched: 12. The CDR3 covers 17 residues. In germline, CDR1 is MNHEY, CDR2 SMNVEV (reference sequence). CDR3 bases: TGTGCCAGCAGCCGAGGACTAGCGGGGGCCCCAGGGGAGACCCAGTACTTC. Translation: CASSRGLAGAPGETQYF.

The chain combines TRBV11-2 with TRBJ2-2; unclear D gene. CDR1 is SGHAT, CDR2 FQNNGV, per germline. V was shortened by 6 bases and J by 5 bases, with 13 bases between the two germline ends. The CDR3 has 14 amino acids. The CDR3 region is CASRLVRGTGELFF. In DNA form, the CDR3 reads TGTGCCAGCAGACTCGTTCGCGGTACCGGGGAGCTGTTTTTT.

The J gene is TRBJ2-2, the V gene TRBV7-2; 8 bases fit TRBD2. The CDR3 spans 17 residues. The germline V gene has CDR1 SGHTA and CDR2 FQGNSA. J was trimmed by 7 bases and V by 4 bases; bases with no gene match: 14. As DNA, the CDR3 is TGTGCCAGCAGCTCCGGAGTTCTGCGGGAGGCCCGCGGGGAGCTGTTTTTT. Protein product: CASSSGVLREARGELFF. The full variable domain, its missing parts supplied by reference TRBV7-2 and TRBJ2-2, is GAGVSQSPSNKVTEKGKDVELRCDPISGHTALYWYRQSLGQGLEFLIYFQGNSAPDKSGLPSDRFSAERTGGSVSTLTIQRTQQEDSAVYLCASSSGVLREARGELFFGEGSRLTVL.

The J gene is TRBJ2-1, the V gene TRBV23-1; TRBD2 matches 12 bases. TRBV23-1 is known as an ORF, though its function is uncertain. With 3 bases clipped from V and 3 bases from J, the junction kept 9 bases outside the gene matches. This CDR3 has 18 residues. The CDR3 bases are TGCGCCAGCAGTCATGGTCTAGCGGGGGGGCGTTTCTACAATGAGCAGTTCTTC. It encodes CASSHGLAGGRFYNEQFF.

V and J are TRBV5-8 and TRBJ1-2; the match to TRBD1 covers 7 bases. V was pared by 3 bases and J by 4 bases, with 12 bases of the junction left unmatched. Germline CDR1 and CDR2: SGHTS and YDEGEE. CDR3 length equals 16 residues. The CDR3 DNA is TGTGCCAGCAGCTGGCCCGTGACAGGGTGGACCTATGGCTACACCTTC. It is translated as CASSWPVTGWTYGYTF.

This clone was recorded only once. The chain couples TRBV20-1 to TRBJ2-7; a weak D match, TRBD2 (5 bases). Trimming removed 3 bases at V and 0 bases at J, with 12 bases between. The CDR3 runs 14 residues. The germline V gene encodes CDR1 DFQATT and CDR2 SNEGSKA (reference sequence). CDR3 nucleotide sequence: TGCAGTGCTAGTTATTTTCGGGACTCCTACGAGCAGTACTTC. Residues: CSASYFRDSYEQYF.

In DNA form, the CDR3 reads TGTGCCACCAGTGATTTGCTGACCGGGGAGCTGTTTTTT. Its protein is CATSDLLTGELFF. This chain connects TRBV24-1 to TRBJ2-2; D uncertain. This CDR3 region has 13 residues. V dropped 0 bases and J dropped 5 bases, with 3 bases sitting between them. Germline lookup yields CDR1 KGHDR and CDR2 SFDVKD.

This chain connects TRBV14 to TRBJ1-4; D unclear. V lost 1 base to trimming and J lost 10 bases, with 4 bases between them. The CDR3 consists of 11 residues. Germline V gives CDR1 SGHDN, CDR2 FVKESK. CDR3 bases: TGTGCCAGCAGCCAAGGGCCAAAACTGTTTTTT. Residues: CASSQGPKLFF.

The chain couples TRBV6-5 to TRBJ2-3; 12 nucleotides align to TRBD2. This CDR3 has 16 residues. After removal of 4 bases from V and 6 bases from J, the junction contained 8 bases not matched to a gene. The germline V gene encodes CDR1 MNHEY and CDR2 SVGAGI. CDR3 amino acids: CASSSRLAGAVDTQYF. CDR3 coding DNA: TGTGCCAGCAGTTCAAGACTAGCGGGGGCAGTTGATACGCAGTATTTT.

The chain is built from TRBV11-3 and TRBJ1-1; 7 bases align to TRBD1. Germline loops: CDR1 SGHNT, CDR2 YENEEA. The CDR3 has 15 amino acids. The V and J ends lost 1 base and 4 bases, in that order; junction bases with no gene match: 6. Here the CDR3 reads CASSLGQGSGTEAFF. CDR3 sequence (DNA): TGTGCCAGCAGCTTAGGACAGGGATCCGGCACTGAAGCTTTCTTT.

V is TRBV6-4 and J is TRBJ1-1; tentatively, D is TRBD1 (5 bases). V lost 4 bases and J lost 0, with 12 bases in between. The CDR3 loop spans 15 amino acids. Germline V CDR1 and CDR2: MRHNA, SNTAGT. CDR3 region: CASSASTAMNTEAFF. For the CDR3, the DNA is TGTGCCAGCAGTGCCTCGACAGCAATGAACACTGAAGCTTTCTTT.

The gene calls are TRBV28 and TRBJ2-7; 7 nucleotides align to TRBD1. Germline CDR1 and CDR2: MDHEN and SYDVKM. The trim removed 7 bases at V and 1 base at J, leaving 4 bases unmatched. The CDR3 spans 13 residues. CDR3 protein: CASMTTGSYEQYF. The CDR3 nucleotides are TGTGCCAGCATGACGACAGGGTCCTACGAGCAGTACTTC.

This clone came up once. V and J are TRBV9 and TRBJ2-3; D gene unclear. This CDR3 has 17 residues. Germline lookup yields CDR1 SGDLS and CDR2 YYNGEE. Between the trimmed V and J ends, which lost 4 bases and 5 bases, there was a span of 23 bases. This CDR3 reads CASSPKTGRLWRDTQYF. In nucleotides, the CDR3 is TGTGCCAGCAGCCCAAAAACGGGTCGGCTCTGGAGAGATACGCAGTATTTT.

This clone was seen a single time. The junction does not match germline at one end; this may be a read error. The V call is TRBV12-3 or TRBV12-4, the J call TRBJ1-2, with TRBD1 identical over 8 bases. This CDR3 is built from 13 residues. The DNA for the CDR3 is TGTGCCAGCAGTTTAGCGCTTGCCCCAGGGGGCCACTTC. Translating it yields CASSLALAPGGHF.

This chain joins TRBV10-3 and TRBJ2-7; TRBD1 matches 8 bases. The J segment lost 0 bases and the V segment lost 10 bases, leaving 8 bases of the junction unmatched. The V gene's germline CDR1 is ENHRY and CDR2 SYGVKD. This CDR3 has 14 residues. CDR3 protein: CASGQGLISYEQYF. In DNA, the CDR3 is TGTGCCAGCGGACAGGGCCTAATCTCCTACGAGCAGTACTTC.

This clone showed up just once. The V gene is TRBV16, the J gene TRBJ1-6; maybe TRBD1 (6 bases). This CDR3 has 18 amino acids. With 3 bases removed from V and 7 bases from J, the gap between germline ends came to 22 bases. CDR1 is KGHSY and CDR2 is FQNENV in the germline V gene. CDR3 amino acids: CASSQGRTVWLKNSPLHF. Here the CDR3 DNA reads TGTGCCAGCAGCCAGGGTCGGACAGTCTGGCTCAAGAATTCACCCCTCCACTTT.

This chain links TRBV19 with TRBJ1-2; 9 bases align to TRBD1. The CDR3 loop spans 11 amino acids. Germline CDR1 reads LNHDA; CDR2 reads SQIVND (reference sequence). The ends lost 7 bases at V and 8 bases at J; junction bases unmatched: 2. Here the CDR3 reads CASNDRGGYTF. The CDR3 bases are TGTGCCAGTAACGACAGGGGGGGCTACACCTTC.